These 5 T cell receptor beta chains were all obtained from the same sample, sequenced in a study of PD-L1 blockade in urothelial cancer. The time point: pretreatment peripheral blood. The repertoire was sequenced with immunoSEQ multiplex PCR; TCRdb's copy has only in-frame clones and lacks some. The sample holds more than 50,000 clones, about 76% seen once. The sample in question was PBMCs, obtained around atezolizumab (anti-PD-L1) treatment. Source of these receptors: a man aged 70-80 years with urothelial cancer.

The genes are TRBV5-6 and TRBJ2-7; TRBD2 might be the D (6 bases). CDR1 SGHDT and CDR2 YYEEEE come from the germline V gene. CDR3 length: 14 amino acids. Trimming removed 0 bases from V and 1 base from J, with 8 bases in between. CDR3 nucleotides: TGTGCCAGCAGCTTGGCCGGGGGTTCCTACGAGCAGTACTTC. The encoded protein is CASSLAGGSYEQYF.

V usage is TRBV2 and J usage is TRBJ2-3; D might be TRBD2 (6 bases). With 7 bases removed from V and 0 bases from J, the gap between germline ends came to 11 bases. The CDR3 covers 14 residues. The germline V gene encodes CDR1 SNHLY and CDR2 FYNNEI. CDR3 nucleotide sequence: TGTGCCAGCACCCCCCTAGCGAGCACAGATACGCAGTATTTT. This translates into CASTPLASTDTQYF. Full variable domain (remainder filled in from reference TRBV2 and TRBJ2-3): EPEVTQTPSHQVTQMGQEVILRCVPISNHLYFYWYRQILGQKVEFLVSFYNNEISEKSEIFDDQFSVERPDGSNFTLKIRSTKLEDSAMYFCASTPLASTDTQYFGPGTRLTVL.

The chain carries TRBV29-1 and TRBJ2-1; 9 nucleotides line up with TRBD1. Unmatched junction bases numbered 7, after V lost 6 bases and J lost 4 bases. CDR3 length: 14 amino acids. In germline, CDR1 is SQVTM, CDR2 ANQGSEA. The CDR3 sequence: CSVSDRGLYNEQFF. CDR3 in DNA: TGCAGCGTCTCGGACAGGGGTTTATACAATGAGCAGTTCTTC.

This clone was seen a few times. This sample also contains other DNA sequences that code for the same CDR3. The chain employs TRBV9 and TRBJ1-3, with D possibly being TRBD1 (5 bases). Per the germline V gene, CDR1 is SGDLS and CDR2 is YYNGEE. The CDR3 runs 14 residues. Deletions cut 4 bases from V and 3 bases from J, with 11 bases between. CDR3: CASSPRGGGNTIYF. CDR3 DNA sequence: TGTGCCAGCAGCCCCCGGGGGGGTGGAAACACCATATATTTT.

This clone occurred a few times. This chain joins TRBV12-5 and TRBJ1-4, with TRBD1 as a possible D gene (5 bases). Germline CDR1 reads LGHNT; CDR2 reads FRNRAP. Trimming left V 4 bases short and J 3 bases short, with 9 bases between. The CDR3 has 14 residues. The CDR3 sequence is CASGWWGANEKLFF. The CDR3 nucleotides are TGTGCTAGTGGTTGGTGGGGGGCTAATGAAAAACTGTTTTTT.